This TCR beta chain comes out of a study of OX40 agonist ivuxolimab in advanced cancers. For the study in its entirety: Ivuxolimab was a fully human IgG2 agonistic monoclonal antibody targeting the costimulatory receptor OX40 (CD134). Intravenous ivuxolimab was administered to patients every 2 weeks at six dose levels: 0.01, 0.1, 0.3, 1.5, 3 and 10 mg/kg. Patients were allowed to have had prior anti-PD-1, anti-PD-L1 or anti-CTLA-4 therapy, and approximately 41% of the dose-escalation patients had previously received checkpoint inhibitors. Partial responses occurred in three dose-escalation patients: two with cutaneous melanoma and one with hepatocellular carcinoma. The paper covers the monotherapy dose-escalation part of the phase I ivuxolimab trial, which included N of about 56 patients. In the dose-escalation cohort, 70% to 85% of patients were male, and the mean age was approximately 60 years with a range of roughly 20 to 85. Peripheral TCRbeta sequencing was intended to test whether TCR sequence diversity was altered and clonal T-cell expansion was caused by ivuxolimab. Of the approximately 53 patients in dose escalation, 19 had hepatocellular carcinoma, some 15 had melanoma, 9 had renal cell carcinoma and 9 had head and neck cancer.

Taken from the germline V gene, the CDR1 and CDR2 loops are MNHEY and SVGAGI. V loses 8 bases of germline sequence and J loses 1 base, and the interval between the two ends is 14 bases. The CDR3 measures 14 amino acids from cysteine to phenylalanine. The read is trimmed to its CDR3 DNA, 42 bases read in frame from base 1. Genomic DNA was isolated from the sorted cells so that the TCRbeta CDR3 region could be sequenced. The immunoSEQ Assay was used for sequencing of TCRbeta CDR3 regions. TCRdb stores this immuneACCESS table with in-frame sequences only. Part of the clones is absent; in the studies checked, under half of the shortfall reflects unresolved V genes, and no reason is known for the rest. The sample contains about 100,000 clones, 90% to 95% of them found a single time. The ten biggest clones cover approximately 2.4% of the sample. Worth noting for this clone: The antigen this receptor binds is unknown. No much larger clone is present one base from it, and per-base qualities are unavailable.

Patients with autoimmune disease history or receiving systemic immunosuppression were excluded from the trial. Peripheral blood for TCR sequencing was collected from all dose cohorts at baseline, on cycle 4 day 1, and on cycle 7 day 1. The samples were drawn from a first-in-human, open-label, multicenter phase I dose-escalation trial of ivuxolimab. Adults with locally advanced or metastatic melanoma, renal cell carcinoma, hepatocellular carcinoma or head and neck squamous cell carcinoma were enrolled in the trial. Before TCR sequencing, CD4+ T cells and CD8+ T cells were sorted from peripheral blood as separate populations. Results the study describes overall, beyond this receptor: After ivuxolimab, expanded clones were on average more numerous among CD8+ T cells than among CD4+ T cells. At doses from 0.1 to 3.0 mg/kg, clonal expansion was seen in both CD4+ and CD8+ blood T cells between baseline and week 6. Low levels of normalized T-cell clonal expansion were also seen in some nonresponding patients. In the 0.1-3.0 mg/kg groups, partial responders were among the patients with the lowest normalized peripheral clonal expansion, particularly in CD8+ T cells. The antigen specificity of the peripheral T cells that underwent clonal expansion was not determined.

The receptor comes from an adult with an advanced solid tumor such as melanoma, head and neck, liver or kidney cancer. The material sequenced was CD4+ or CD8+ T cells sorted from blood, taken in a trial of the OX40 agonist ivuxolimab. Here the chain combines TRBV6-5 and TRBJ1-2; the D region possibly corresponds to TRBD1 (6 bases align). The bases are TGTGCCAGCTTAGGGGGTATTGGTAACTATGGCTACACCTTC. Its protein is CASLGGIGNYGYTF.